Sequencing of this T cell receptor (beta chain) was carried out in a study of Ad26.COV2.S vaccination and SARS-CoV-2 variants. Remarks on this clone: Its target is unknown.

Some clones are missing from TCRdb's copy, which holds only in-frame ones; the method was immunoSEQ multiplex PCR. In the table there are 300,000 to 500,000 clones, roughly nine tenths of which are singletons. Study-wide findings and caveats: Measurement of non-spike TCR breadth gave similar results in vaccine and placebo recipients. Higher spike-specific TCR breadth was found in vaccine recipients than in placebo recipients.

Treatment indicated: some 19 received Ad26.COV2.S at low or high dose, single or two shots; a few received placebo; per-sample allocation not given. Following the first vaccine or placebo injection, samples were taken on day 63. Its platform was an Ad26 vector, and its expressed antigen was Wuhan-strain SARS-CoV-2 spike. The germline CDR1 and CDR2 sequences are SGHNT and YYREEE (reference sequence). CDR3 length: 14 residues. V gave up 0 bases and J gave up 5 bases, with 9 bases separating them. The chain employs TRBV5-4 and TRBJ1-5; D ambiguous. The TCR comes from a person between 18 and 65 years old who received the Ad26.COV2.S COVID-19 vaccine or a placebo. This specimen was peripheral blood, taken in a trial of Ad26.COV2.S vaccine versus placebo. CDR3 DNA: TGTGCCAGCAGCTTGGGTGGGGAACATCAGCCCCAGCATTTT. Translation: CASSLGGEHQPQHF. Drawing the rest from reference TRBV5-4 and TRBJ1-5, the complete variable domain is ETGVTQSPTHLIKTRGQQVTLRCSSQSGHNTVSWYQQALGQGPQFIFQYYREEENGRGNFPPRFSGLQFPNYSSELNVNALELDDSALYLCASSLGGEHQPQHFGDGTRLSIL.